Below, one T cell receptor (beta chain) is given with its context. Its antigen remains unidentified. Germline trimming cut 3 bases from V and 6 bases from J; bases unmatched to any gene: 8. This CDR3 contains 16 residues. Germline CDR1 reads MGHRA; CDR2 reads YSYEKL. These data originate in a study of CD8+ T cells in alopecia areata. Extraction of RNA preceded its reverse transcription into cDNA, which served as the sequencing template. Method: immunoSEQ multiplex PCR; TCRdb's copy keeps in-frame clones and lacks some. The table records around 190,000 clones, just over 55% of them present only once. Broader study findings: Relative to normal scalp, lesional scalp, especially alopecia totalis/universalis, showed higher clonality. Relative to mice, TCR sharing across patients was less clear, a difference possibly HLA-related.

V usage is TRBV4-1 and J usage is TRBJ1-5; TRBD1 aligns across 10 bases. The sequencing sample was made of CD8+ T cells sorted from blood. This sequence originates from a human donor in good health. The CDR3 coding sequence is TGCGCCAGCAGCCACCCAGACCGGGACAGGGGTCAGCCCCAGCATTTT. It translates to CASSHPDRDRGQPQHF.